This T cell receptor beta chain was sequenced for a study of cytomegalovirus exposure and HLA in healthy donors. The V segment lost 4 bases and the J segment 4 bases; nucleotides outside the gene matches: 3. Looked up from germline, CDR1 is LNHNV and CDR2 is YYDKDF (reference sequence). The CDR3 is 14 residues long. 60 Vbeta and 13 Jbeta primers were used in PCR. Here immunoSEQ multiplex PCR was the method, and the copy in TCRdb shows in-frame clones only, minus some. Of about 130,000 clones detected, 70% to 90% appear once; the ten largest clones hold 5.5% to 6%. This TCR derives from a woman aged 40 to 49 in good health and CMV-seropositive. V usage is TRBV15 and J usage is TRBJ1-2; 10 positions agree with TRBD1. The sample was PBMCs. This CDR3 reads CATSTRDRGYGYTF. The CDR3 DNA reads TGTGCCACCAGCACCCGGGACAGGGGCTATGGCTACACCTTC. Drawing the rest from reference TRBV15 and TRBJ1-2, the complete variable domain is DAMVIQNPRYQVTQFGKPVTLSCSQTLNHNVMYWYQQKSSQAPKLLFHYYDKDFNNEADTPDNFQSRRPNTSFCFLDIRSPGLGDTAMYLCATSTRDRGYGYTFGSGTRLTVV.